The 30 T cell receptor beta chains reported below all come from one sample, sequenced in a study of control samples from healthy donors and cancer patients (TCRdb year 2020). Libraries came from the immunoSEQ multiplex PCR assay. Entries here come from immuneACCESS through TCRdb and include only in-frame sequences with V and J called. Some clones fail to appear in such tables; in the studies checked, an unresolved V gene covers under half of the shortfall, and the cause of the remainder is unknown. In this sample the table shows about 150,000 clones, around 88% of which occur a single time. 1.5% to 2% of the sample is held by the ten biggest clonotypes. The material sequenced was blood. These receptors came from a man younger than 35 in good health.

CDR3: CASSPRAGGSRNGYTF. For the CDR3, the DNA is TGTGCCAGCAGCCCCCGTGCAGGAGGGTCGAGAAATGGCTACACCTTC. The genes are TRBV27 and TRBJ1-2; no reliable D call. In germline, CDR1 is MNHEY, CDR2 SMNVEV (reference sequence). This CDR3 is built from 16 residues. Trimming left V 6 bases short and J 6 bases short, with 23 bases between.

This chain links TRBV7-2 with TRBJ2-5; 14 bases agree with TRBD2. Germline CDR1 reads SGHTA; CDR2 reads FQGNSA. The CDR3 spans 15 residues. The junction had 3 bases not matched to a gene; V was cut back by 5 bases and J by 4 bases. CDR3 residues: CASSRGLAGVETQYF. As DNA, the CDR3 is TGTGCCAGCAGCAGGGGACTAGCGGGGGTAGAGACCCAGTACTTC.

The chain has TRBV6-1 and TRBJ1-2, with a weak D call TRBD1 (5 bases). Per the germline V gene, CDR1 is MNHNS and CDR2 is SASEGT. V gave up 1 base and J gave up 8 bases, with 8 bases separating them. CDR3 length: 12 amino acids. The CDR3 sequence: CASSEGGLGYTF. The CDR3 coding sequence is TGTGCCAGCAGTGAAGGGGGGTTAGGCTACACCTTC.

In regard to this clone: Other DNA sequences in this specimen translate into the identical CDR3. The V call is TRBV28, the J call TRBJ1-5; D gene ambiguous. Between the trimmed V and J ends, which lost 5 bases and 4 bases, there was a span of 24 bases. CDR3 size: 18 residues. Per the germline V gene, CDR1 is MDHEN and CDR2 is SYDVKM. The CDR3, as DNA: TGTGCCAGCAGTCACCCCGCTCGGGGTTTAATAGGTAATCAGCCCCAGCATTTT. It codes for CASSHPARGLIGNQPQHF.

The genes are TRBV9 and TRBJ2-7; D not resolved. V dropped 2 bases and J dropped 5 bases, with 11 bases sitting between them. Looked up from germline, CDR1 is SGDLS and CDR2 is YYNGEE. The CDR3 runs to 13 residues. The CDR3, as DNA: TGTGCCAGCAGCGTGGGCCCCTTTAACGAGCAGTACTTC. It yields the protein CASSVGPFNEQYF.

The J gene is TRBJ1-1, the V gene TRBV20-1; D is unresolved. The CDR3 consists of 11 residues. Germline V gene data show CDR1 as DFQATT and CDR2 as SNEGSKA (reference sequence). Trimming stripped 5 bases from V and 4 bases from J, with 8 bases between. CDR3 nucleotide sequence: TGCAGTGCTGTGGACCGCACTGAAGCTTTCTTT. It codes for CSAVDRTEAFF.

This clone was picked up a small number of times. CDR3 sequence reads: CATSRQGISGNTIYF. The CDR3 coding sequence is TGTGCCACCAGCAGACAGGGCATCTCTGGAAACACCATATATTTT. J is TRBJ1-3 and V is TRBV15; D might be TRBD1 (5 bases). The CDR3 spans 15 residues. Germline V gives CDR1 LNHNV, CDR2 YYDKDF (reference sequence). V dropped 2 bases and J dropped 0 bases, with 8 bases sitting between them.

The V call is TRBV6-1, the J call TRBJ2-3; 9 bases align to TRBD2. The germline CDR1 and CDR2 sequences are MNHNS and SASEGT. The CDR3 runs to 16 residues. V was pared by 1 base and J by 3 bases, with 5 bases of the junction left unmatched. CDR3 amino acids: CASSEDVAGGTDTQYF. DNA of the CDR3: TGTGCCAGCAGTGAAGATGTGGCGGGAGGGACAGATACGCAGTATTTT.

The chain carries TRBV9 and TRBJ2-7; D perhaps matches TRBD2 (6 bases). The length of the CDR3 is 15 residues. V was shortened by 2 bases and J by 5 bases, with 17 bases between the two germline ends. CDR1 and CDR2 (germline): SGDLS, YYNGEE. The chain's CDR3 is CASSVASSVANEQYF. The CDR3 coding sequence is TGTGCCAGCAGCGTCGCCTCTAGCGTAGCTAACGAGCAGTACTTC.

This clone was seen just once. This chain's CDR3 is CATSDFSGYGYTF. The CDR3 DNA sequence: TGTGCCACCAGTGATTTTTCAGGATATGGCTACACCTTC. The chain employs TRBV24-1 and TRBJ1-2; no definite D call. The germline V and J ends were trimmed by 1 base and 5 bases, with 7 bases remaining between them. CDR1 is KGHDR, CDR2 SFDVKD, per germline. CDR3 length: 13 residues.

The rearrangement links TRBV4-2 to TRBJ1-2, with D tentatively TRBD1 (6 bases). Looked up from germline, CDR1 is LGHNA and CDR2 is YNFKEQ. The CDR3 sequence is 14 residues long. V lost 4 bases to trimming and J lost 5 bases, with 14 bases between them. CDR3 nucleotides: TGTGCCAGCAGCCCACAGGGCGAGGGGTATGGCTACACCTTC. Residues: CASSPQGEGYGYTF.

The chain recombines TRBV7-6 with TRBJ2-3; tentatively, D is TRBD2 (5 bases). The CDR3 is 15 amino acids. Looked up from germline, CDR1 is SGHVS and CDR2 is FNYEAQ. The V gene lost 6 bases and the J gene lost 0 bases, with 13 bases spanning the gap. CDR3 residues: CASSPSPGSTDTQYF. The CDR3 region has the DNA TGTGCCAGCAGTCCCTCCCCGGGGAGCACAGATACGCAGTATTTT.

CDR3 residues: CASSPARDRGYEQYF. For the CDR3, the DNA is TGTGCCAGCAGTCCAGCCCGGGACAGGGGGTACGAGCAGTACTTC. This sequence joins TRBV2 and TRBJ2-7, with TRBD1 matching over 11 bases. CDR3 length: 15 residues. Germline assignment: CDR1 SNHLY and CDR2 FYNNEI. Trimming cost V 5 bases and J 4 bases; bases outside gene matches: 7.

The table lists this clone with a count of one. This sequence joins TRBV3-1 (or the pseudogene TRBV3-2) and TRBJ2-1; D is undetermined. There are 11 residues in the CDR3. The V end was cut by 1 base, the J end by 8 bases, with 3 bases between. Per the germline V gene, CDR1 is LGHDT and CDR2 is YNNKEL (reference sequence). The CDR3 reads CASSQAHEQFF. For the CDR3, the DNA is TGTGCCAGCAGCCAAGCTCATGAGCAGTTCTTC.

The V gene is TRBV7-6, the J gene TRBJ2-1, with 12 nucleotides matching TRBD2. The V gene's germline CDR1 is SGHVS and CDR2 FNYEAQ. V lost 1 base, J lost 7 bases, and 5 bases stayed unmatched. This CDR3 has 16 residues. The CDR3 DNA reads TGTGCCAGCAGCTTAGGGGCTAGCGGGGGGGGAAATGAGCAGTTCTTC. Translation gives CASSLGASGGGNEQFF.

Only a few counts were recorded for this clone. This sequence joins TRBV5-6 and TRBJ1-1, with D tentatively TRBD1 (6 bases). CDR1 SGHDT and CDR2 YYEEEE come from the germline V gene. The CDR3 runs 15 residues. With 2 bases removed from V and 4 bases from J, the gap between germline ends came to 15 bases. The CDR3 nucleotides are TGTGCCAGCAGCTTTCTGACAGGCGAGGGCACTGAAGCTTTCTTT. This gives the protein CASSFLTGEGTEAFF.

The V and J genes are TRBV6-5 and TRBJ2-1; 12 bases fit TRBD2. Germline assignment: CDR1 MNHEY and CDR2 SVGAGI. V shed 1 base, J shed 6 bases, and the junction held 1 base outside the gene matches. The CDR3 covers 15 residues. The CDR3, as DNA: TGTGCCAGCAGTTACTTACTAGCGGGGGGCAATGAGCAGTTCTTC. It is translated as CASSYLLAGGNEQFF.

The chain is built from TRBV15 and TRBJ2-1; 15 bases fit TRBD2. The CDR3 extends over 18 amino acids. CDR1 is LNHNV and CDR2 is YYDKDF in the germline V gene (reference sequence). J was trimmed by 7 bases and V by 1 base; bases with no gene match: 8. The CDR3 DNA is TGTGCCACCAGCAGAGCCCGGACTAGCGGGGGGGGACGAAATGAGCAGTTCTTC. It specifies CATSRARTSGGGRNEQFF.

The V call is TRBV6-2 or TRBV6-3, the J call TRBJ1-5; D may be TRBD1 (6 bases). Germline V gene sequence: CDR1 MNHEY, CDR2 SVGEGT. V shed 5 bases and J shed 1 base, with 12 bases lying between them. The length of the CDR3 is 15 residues. CDR3 protein: CASSKLRGSNQPQHF. The CDR3 nucleotides read TGTGCCAGCAGTAAGTTAAGGGGGAGCAATCAGCCCCAGCATTTT.

The V and J genes are TRBV7-8 and TRBJ2-2; maybe TRBD2 (5 bases). CDR1 and CDR2 from the germline V gene are SGHVS and FQNEAQ. V lost 2 bases to trimming and J lost 0 bases, with 7 bases between them. This CDR3 region has 15 residues. CDR3 in amino acids: CASSLPAANTGELFF. The CDR3 nucleotides read TGTGCCAGCAGCTTACCAGCGGCGAACACCGGGGAGCTGTTTTTT.

The chain combines TRBV7-8 with TRBJ2-5; no reliable D call. Trimming stripped 4 bases from V and 9 bases from J, with 18 bases between. The CDR3 has 14 residues. Germline CDR1 SGHVS, CDR2 FQNEAQ. The chain's CDR3 is CASSYSPQLRAQYF. CDR3 sequence (DNA): TGTGCCAGCAGCTATTCCCCTCAACTTCGGGCCCAGTACTTC.

In DNA, the CDR3 is TGTGCCAGCAGTAAAGACAGGAGGCCCAGCTCTGGAAACACCATATATTTT. This translates into CASSKDRRPSSGNTIYF. V usage is TRBV6-1 and J usage is TRBJ1-3; tentative D call: TRBD1 (6 bases). This CDR3 comprises 17 residues. Between the trimmed V and J ends, which lost 5 bases and 0 bases, there was a span of 17 bases. Germline V gene data show CDR1 as MNHNS and CDR2 as SASEGT.

The chain combines TRBV5-6 with TRBJ2-2, with TRBD1 matching 8 bases. The length of the CDR3 is 16 residues. Germline V CDR1 and CDR2: SGHDT, YYEEEE. Losses at the gene ends were 1 base for V and 5 bases for J; bases not matched to a gene: 7. The chain's CDR3 is CASSLSTGDRTGELFF. CDR3 DNA sequence: TGTGCCAGCAGCTTGTCGACAGGGGATCGAACCGGGGAGCTGTTTTTT.

In this sample, this clone turned up once. The chain uses TRBV6-6 and TRBJ2-7, with 7 bases fitting TRBD2. The CDR3 is 14 residues long. With V trimmed by 6 bases and J by 6 bases, 11 bases remained unmatched. Germline assignment: CDR1 MNHNY and CDR2 SVGAGI (reference sequence). The CDR3 is CASRDLGRGSEQYF. The CDR3 DNA follows: TGTGCCAGCAGGGACCTGGGGCGGGGGTCCGAGCAGTACTTC.

This clone was counted only a few times. The genes are TRBV7-2 and TRBJ2-7; TRBD1 agrees at 9 bases. Germline-derived CDR1 and CDR2 are SGHTA and FQGNSA. CDR3 size: 14 residues. V lost 5 bases, J lost 3 bases, and 5 bases stayed unmatched. The CDR3 nucleotides are TGTGCCAGCAGCCCTCGACAGGGGGGCTACGAGCAGTACTTC. The encoded protein is CASSPRQGGYEQYF.

The chain carries TRBV9 and TRBJ2-3; D may be TRBD1 or TRBD2 (5 bases each). The germline V and J ends were trimmed by 6 bases and 2 bases, with 13 bases remaining between them. The CDR3 is 14 amino acids. Germline V gene sequence: CDR1 SGDLS, CDR2 YYNGEE. CDR3 bases: TGTGCCAGCACCTACCGGGGCAACACAGATACGCAGTATTTT. It specifies CASTYRGNTDTQYF.

The chain couples TRBV7-9 to TRBJ2-5; TRBD2 is a possible D gene (6 bases). Germline V gives CDR1 SEHNR, CDR2 FQNEAQ (reference sequence). CDR3 length: 14 residues. V dropped 0 bases and J dropped 5 bases, with 10 bases sitting between them. The CDR3 sequence is CASSLAAGRETQYF. The CDR3 bases are TGTGCCAGCAGCTTAGCGGCGGGGCGGGAGACCCAGTACTTC.

The chain links TRBV28 to TRBJ1-5; tentative D call: TRBD1 (6 bases). Germline V gene lookup returns CDR1 MDHEN and CDR2 SYDVKM. CDR3 length: 16 residues. V dropped 1 base and J dropped 0 bases, with 10 bases sitting between them. The CDR3 sequence is CASSLYRAYSNQPQHF. The CDR3, as DNA: TGTGCCAGCAGTTTATACAGGGCTTATAGCAATCAGCCCCAGCATTTT. Combining the CDR3 with reference TRBV28 and TRBJ1-5 gives the whole variable domain DVKVTQSSRYLVKRTGEKVFLECVQDMDHENMFWYRQDPGLGLRLIYFSYDVKMKEKGDIPEGYSVSREKKERFSLILESASTNQTSMYLCASSLYRAYSNQPQHFGDGTRLSIL.

Here the CDR3 DNA reads TGTGCCAGCAGCCCCGGACAGGCCCGCTACAATGAGCAGTTCTTC. This sequence encodes CASSPGQARYNEQFF. The chain joins TRBV5-4 to TRBJ2-1; 7 positions agree with TRBD1. J lost 3 bases, V lost 4 bases, and 7 bases had no gene match. From germline, CDR1 is SGHNT and CDR2 YYREEE (reference sequence). The length of the CDR3 is 15 residues.

The V gene is TRBV7-9, the J gene TRBJ2-7; 7 bases map to TRBD1. The CDR3 totals 15 residues. Losses at the gene ends were 4 bases for V and 0 bases for J; bases not matched to a gene: 6. The germline V gene encodes CDR1 SEHNR and CDR2 FQNEAQ (reference sequence). CDR3 amino acids: CASSSRQGVSYEQYF. CDR3 DNA: TGTGCCAGCAGCTCCCGACAGGGCGTCTCCTACGAGCAGTACTTC.